One and the same sample provided the 25 T cell receptor beta chains below, sequenced in a study of human T cells and chemical hapten exposure. TCRdb used MiXCR to reprocess the RACE reads, holding one entry per CDR3 protein. This table holds some 330,000 distinct CDR3 sequences, over 5% found once. Time point in this sample: pre-sensitization, week 0. Treatment noted: therapeutic diphenylcyclopropenone sensitization with weekly scalp DPC. This specimen consisted of whole blood, obtained in connection with sensitization to the hapten diphenylcyclopropenone (DPC). The receptors shown here come from a woman younger than 30 with alopecia areata. Some clones in this sample may be carry-over from other donors' samples.

The chain couples TRBV5-1 to TRBJ1-2, with D maybe TRBD1 (6 bases). CDR3 length equals 15 residues. Germline-derived CDR1 and CDR2 are SGHRS and YFSETQ. The germline V and J ends were trimmed by 4 bases and 4 bases, with 17 bases remaining between them. The CDR3 region is CASSPREDSFYGYTF. DNA of the CDR3: TGCGCCAGCAGCCCTAGAGAGGACAGTTTCTATGGCTACACCTTC.

At least ten counts were recorded for this clonotype. The chain recombines TRBV6-1 with TRBJ2-5; D uncertain. The V end lost 3 bases, the J end lost 0 bases, and 8 bases lay between the germline ends. This CDR3 has 14 residues. CDR1 and CDR2 from the germline V gene are MNHNS and SASEGT. The DNA for the CDR3 is TGTGCCAGCAGTGATGGGTACCACCAAGAGACCCAGTACTTC. Translation gives CASSDGYHQETQYF.

The gene calls are TRBV7-2 and TRBJ2-1; 7 nucleotides match TRBD2. The CDR3 consists of 16 residues. Germline assignment: CDR1 SGHTA and CDR2 FQGNSA. Losses at the gene ends were 2 bases for V and 5 bases for J; bases not matched to a gene: 9. In DNA, the CDR3 is TGTGCCAGCAGCTTAACCCGACTAGCATTCGACAATGAGCAGTTCTTC. Translation gives CASSLTRLAFDNEQFF.

Judged by abundance, this clonotype is medium-sized. The chain joins TRBV6-5 to TRBJ2-3; 7 bases map to TRBD1. V shed 5 bases, J shed 6 bases, and the junction held 11 bases outside the gene matches. The CDR3 is 15 amino acids. Germline V lookup: CDR1 MNHEY, CDR2 SVGAGI. CDR3 residues: CASSRQGEISDTQYF. In nucleotides, the CDR3 is TGTGCCAGCAGTAGACAGGGCGAGATTAGCGATACGCAGTATTTT.

The CDR3 sequence: CASSSQTSGGSEQFF. Here the CDR3 DNA reads TGTGCCAGCAGCTCACAGACTAGCGGGGGTAGTGAGCAGTTCTTC. This chain links TRBV3-1 with TRBJ2-1; the match to TRBD2 covers 12 bases. The CDR3 has 15 amino acids. Per the germline V gene, CDR1 is LGHDT and CDR2 is YNNKEL (reference sequence). V shed 5 bases, J shed 9 bases, and the junction held 8 bases outside the gene matches.

This clonotype was observed many times. V usage is TRBV6-1 and J usage is TRBJ1-3; TRBD1 matches at 7 bases. V gave up 5 bases and J gave up 3 bases; unmatched junction bases: 19. The CDR3 sequence is 19 residues long. Germline V lookup: CDR1 MNHNS, CDR2 SASEGT. This CDR3 is CASSQTGTAFPSGGNTIYF. The CDR3 region has the DNA TGTGCCAGCAGTCAAACGGGGACAGCCTTTCCTTCAGGTGGAAACACCATATATTTT.

V is TRBV6-6 and J is TRBJ2-3; 10 bases fit TRBD2. CDR3 length equals 16 residues. Germline-derived CDR1 and CDR2 are MNHNY and SVGAGI (reference sequence). Losses at the gene ends were 0 bases for V and 2 bases for J; bases not matched to a gene: 2. CDR3 DNA sequence: TGTGCCAGCAGTTACTCTCTAGCGGGGGCCACAGATACGCAGTATTTT. Translating gives CASSYSLAGATDTQYF.

Many counts were recorded for this clonotype. V is TRBV20-1 and J is TRBJ2-1; D is tentatively TRBD1 or TRBD2 (5 bases each). Germline V gives CDR1 DFQATT, CDR2 SNEGSKA (reference sequence). This CDR3 is built from 15 residues. Between the trimmed V and J ends, which lost 5 bases and 4 bases, there was a span of 18 bases. CDR3 DNA sequence: TGCAGTGCTCCGAGAAGGGACCTAGATTACAATGAGCAGTTCTTC. Protein: CSAPRRDLDYNEQFF.

This clonotype showed up just a few times. This sequence joins TRBV28 and TRBJ1-1; D is unresolved. V was shortened by 5 bases and J by 4 bases, with 11 bases between the two germline ends. Germline assignment: CDR1 MDHEN and CDR2 SYDVKM. The CDR3 totals 13 residues. CDR3 region: CASSIEPSTEAFF. CDR3 nucleotide sequence: TGTGCCAGCAGTATAGAACCGAGCACTGAAGCTTTCTTT.

A few counts support this clonotype. The rearrangement uses TRBV4-3 and TRBJ1-3; D unclear. Germline lookup yields CDR1 LGHNA and CDR2 YSLEER. Between the trimmed V and J ends, which lost 3 bases and 0 bases, there was a span of 15 bases. CDR3 length equals 17 residues. The CDR3 region is CASSQILGEDSGNTIYF. The CDR3 bases are TGCGCCAGCAGCCAGATTTTGGGCGAGGACTCTGGAAACACCATATATTTT.

This clonotype appeared many times. This rearrangement joins TRBV9 to TRBJ2-3; D unresolved. Germline V CDR1 and CDR2: SGDLS, YYNGEE. V was shortened by 0 bases and J by 2 bases, with 13 bases between the two germline ends. This CDR3 comprises 16 residues. CDR3 coding DNA: TGTGCCAGCAGCGTAGTAGGAGCGTCTATCACAGATACGCAGTATTTT. This translates into CASSVVGASITDTQYF.

This clonotype was counted at least ten times. The CDR3 bases are TGCAGTGCTAGAGTCCCAGGGATCTATGGCTACACCTTC. Amino acids: CSARVPGIYGYTF. The genes are TRBV20-1 and TRBJ1-2; D is perhaps TRBD1 (5 bases). The V end was cut by 1 base, the J end by 4 bases, with 10 bases between. This CDR3 region has 13 residues. Germline V gene sequence: CDR1 DFQATT, CDR2 SNEGSKA (reference sequence).

In this sample, this clonotype turned up a few times. The chain recombines TRBV5-1 with TRBJ1-1; 8 bases are shared with TRBD1. The CDR3 runs 15 residues. Unmatched junction bases numbered 4, after V lost 3 bases and J lost 0 bases. CDR1 is SGHRS and CDR2 is YFSETQ in the germline V gene. In DNA, the CDR3 is TGCGCCAGCAGCTCCTGGACAGGGTTGAACACTGAAGCTTTCTTT. This gives the protein CASSSWTGLNTEAFF.

This clonotype was observed a few times. J is TRBJ2-3 and V is TRBV6-2 or TRBV6-3; tentatively, D is TRBD1 (6 bases). Germline V CDR1 and CDR2: MNHEY, SVGEGT. The V gene lost 7 bases and the J gene lost 14 bases, with 22 bases spanning the gap. CDR3 length: 13 amino acids. The CDR3 region is CASTLDTGNTPYF. The CDR3 DNA is TGTGCCAGCACCCTTGATACAGGGAACACACCGTATTTT.

The V gene is TRBV7-8, the J gene TRBJ2-4; TRBD1 agrees at 7 bases. After removal of 3 bases from V and 0 bases from J, the junction contained 2 bases not matched to a gene. Germline V gene lookup returns CDR1 SGHVS and CDR2 FQNEAQ. This CDR3 spans 15 amino acids. CDR3 amino acids: CASSLGQIAKNIQYF. DNA of the CDR3: TGTGCCAGCAGCTTGGGACAGATAGCCAAAAACATTCAGTACTTC.

The genes are TRBV5-1 and TRBJ2-2, with D maybe TRBD1 (5 bases). The CDR3 extends over 16 amino acids. Germline CDR1 reads SGHRS; CDR2 reads YFSETQ. V lost 1 base to trimming and J lost 1 base, with 11 bases between them. The CDR3 DNA reads TGCGCCAGCAGCTTGATAGCAGGGATGAACACCGGGGAGCTGTTTTTT. Translating it yields CASSLIAGMNTGELFF. The whole variable domain, remainder taken from reference TRBV5-1 and TRBJ2-2, is KAGVTQTPRYLIKTRGQQVTLSCSPISGHRSVSWYQQTPGQGLQFLFEYFSETQRNKGNFPGRFSGRQFSNSRSEMNVSTLELGDSALYLCASSLIAGMNTGELFFGEGSRLTVL.

This clonotype was recorded many times. The V gene is TRBV7-6, the J gene TRBJ1-1; perhaps TRBD1 as D (6 bases). Germline V gene lookup returns CDR1 SGHVS and CDR2 FNYEAQ. V dropped 2 bases and J dropped 2 bases, with 12 bases sitting between them. This CDR3 contains 15 residues. CDR3 DNA: TGTGCCAGCAGCTTACTCCGGGGGCTTAACACTGAAGCTTTCTTT. Residues: CASSLLRGLNTEAFF.

This clonotype was counted many times. The V and J genes are TRBV4-3 and TRBJ1-1; a possible D gene is TRBD1 (5 bases). Trimming removed 4 bases at V and 8 bases at J, with 14 bases between. CDR1 LGHNA and CDR2 YSLEER come from the germline V gene. CDR3 length equals 13 residues. The CDR3 nucleotides are TGCGCCAGCAGCCTAGGGGACCGGATGGAAGCTTTCTTT. This translates into CASSLGDRMEAFF.

This clonotype came up a few times. V usage is TRBV14 and J usage is TRBJ1-6; no clear D. Germline CDR1 SGHDN, CDR2 FVKESK. The CDR3 loop spans 17 amino acids. The V end lost 1 base, the J end lost 5 bases, and 15 bases lay between the germline ends. CDR3 sequence reads: CASSQAGWGVHNSPLHF. CDR3 DNA: TGTGCCAGCAGCCAAGCGGGGTGGGGTGTCCATAATTCACCCCTCCACTTT.

This sequence joins TRBV7-2 and TRBJ1-3, with TRBD1 identical over 9 bases. Germline CDR1 reads SGHTA; CDR2 reads FQGNSA. V lost 5 bases, J lost 0 bases, and 2 bases stayed unmatched. The CDR3 runs to 15 residues. CDR3 bases: TGTGCCAGCAGCGTACAGGGGGCCTCTGGAAACACCATATATTTT. It codes for CASSVQGASGNTIYF.

There are many counts of this clonotype. This chain connects TRBV6-5 to TRBJ1-1, with D perhaps matching TRBD1 (5 bases). Trimming pared 2 bases from V and 5 bases from J, leaving 12 bases between. This CDR3 is 14 amino acids long. Per germline, CDR1 MNHEY and CDR2 SVGAGI. CDR3 loop: CASSYTGPLTEAFF. In DNA, the CDR3 is TGTGCCAGCAGTTACACGGGACCGCTAACTGAAGCTTTCTTT.

There are many counts of this clonotype. Here the CDR3 DNA reads TGTGCCAGCAGCTCCCCAGAGTTTGAGGAAAAACTGTTTTTT. It is translated as CASSSPEFEEKLFF. This chain joins TRBV11-2 and TRBJ1-4; D gene unclear. Trimming cost V 4 bases and J 8 bases, with 14 bases left between them. Looked up from germline, CDR1 is SGHAT and CDR2 is FQNNGV. This CDR3 spans 14 amino acids.

This clonotype came up many times. The chain recombines TRBV7-9 with TRBJ2-3; no reliable D call. CDR1 and CDR2 (germline): SEHNR, FQNEAQ (reference sequence). The V gene lost 5 bases and the J gene lost 3 bases, with 3 bases spanning the gap. There are 11 residues in the CDR3. CDR3 loop: CASSLTDTQYF. The DNA of the CDR3 is TGTGCCAGCAGCCTGACAGATACGCAGTATTTT.

The V and J genes are TRBV10-3 and TRBJ1-3; perhaps TRBD1 as D (5 bases). V was clipped by 8 bases and J by 0 bases, with 20 bases between them. Germline CDR1 and CDR2: ENHRY and SYGVKD. CDR3 length equals 17 residues. Written as DNA, the CDR3 is TGTGCCATCCTCCCCTTGGGGGAAAATCCCTCTGGAAACACCATATATTTT. It yields the protein CAILPLGENPSGNTIYF.

Ten or more counts support this clonotype. The chain is built from TRBV10-3 and TRBJ1-5; 8 bases agree with TRBD1. The J segment lost 4 bases and the V segment lost 2 bases, leaving 1 base of the junction unmatched. Germline-derived CDR1 and CDR2 are ENHRY and SYGVKD. The CDR3 sequence is 14 residues long. The CDR3 sequence: CAISERTGNQPQHF. The CDR3 nucleotides are TGTGCCATCAGTGAGCGGACAGGGAATCAGCCCCAGCATTTT.